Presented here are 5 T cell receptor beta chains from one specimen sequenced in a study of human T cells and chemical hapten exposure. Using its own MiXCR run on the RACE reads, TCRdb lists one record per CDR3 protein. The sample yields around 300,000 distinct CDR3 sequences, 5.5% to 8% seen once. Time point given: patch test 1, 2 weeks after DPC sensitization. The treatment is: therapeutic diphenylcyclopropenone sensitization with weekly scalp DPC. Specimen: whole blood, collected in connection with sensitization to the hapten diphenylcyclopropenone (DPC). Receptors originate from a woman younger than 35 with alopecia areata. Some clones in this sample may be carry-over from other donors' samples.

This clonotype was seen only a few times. Here the CDR3 DNA reads TGTGCCAGCAGCTTCCGGACCCTCTACGAGCAGTACTTC. As protein: CASSFRTLYEQYF. This chain links TRBV5-6 with TRBJ2-7; D gene unclear. Trimming took off 2 bases at V and 3 bases at J, with 9 bases between the two ends. Germline V gives CDR1 SGHDT, CDR2 YYEEEE. This CDR3 region has 13 residues.

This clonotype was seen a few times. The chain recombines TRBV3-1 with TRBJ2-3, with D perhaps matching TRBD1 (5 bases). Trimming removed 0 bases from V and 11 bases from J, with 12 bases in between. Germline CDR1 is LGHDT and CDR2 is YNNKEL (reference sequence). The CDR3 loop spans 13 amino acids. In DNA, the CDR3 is TGTGCCAGCAGCCAAGATCTCCCTAGGGGGCAGTATTTT. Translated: CASSQDLPRGQYF.

CDR3 in amino acids: CASGGEGETQYF. The CDR3 nucleotides read TGTGCCAGCGGGGGGGAGGGGGAGACCCAGTACTTC. The rearrangement joins TRBV12-3 or TRBV12-4 to TRBJ2-5, with TRBD2 identical over 7 bases. The CDR3 extends over 12 amino acids. The ends lost 8 bases at V and 5 bases at J; junction bases unmatched: 5.

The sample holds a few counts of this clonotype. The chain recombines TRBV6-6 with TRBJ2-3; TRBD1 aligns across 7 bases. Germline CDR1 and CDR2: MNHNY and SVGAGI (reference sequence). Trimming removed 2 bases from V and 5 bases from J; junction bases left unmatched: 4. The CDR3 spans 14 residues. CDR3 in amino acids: CASSYQGQQDTQYF. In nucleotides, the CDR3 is TGTGCCAGCAGTTACCAGGGACAGCAAGATACGCAGTATTTT.

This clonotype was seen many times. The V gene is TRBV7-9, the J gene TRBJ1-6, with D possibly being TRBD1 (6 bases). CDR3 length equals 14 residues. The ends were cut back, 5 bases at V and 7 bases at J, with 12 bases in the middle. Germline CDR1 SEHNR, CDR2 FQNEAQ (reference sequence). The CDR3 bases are TGTGCCAGCAGCCTGGGGGGGCGCAATTCACCCCTCCACTTT. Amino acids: CASSLGGRNSPLHF.